This T cell receptor beta chain was documented in a study of cytotoxic CD8 clonotypes in ibrutinib-treated CLL. Study details: The patient breakdown showed more than 9 relapsed/refractory and more than 14 treatment-naive cases, with some 18 IGHV unmutated.

Libraries were prepared by immunoSEQ multiplex PCR; TCRdb keeps only in-frame clonotypes and omits some of them. The table records fewer than 400,000 clones, under 70% of them present only once. Germline V gene data show CDR1 as MNHEY and CDR2 as SMNVEV (reference sequence). This CDR3 has 15 residues. Trimming shortened V by 5 bases and J by 3 bases, and 14 bases separated the two germline ends. Study-wide findings and caveats: Patients showed higher baseline clonality than age-matched healthy donors, and it tracked circulating CD8+ T-cell counts. Once treatment began, public clonotypes, which were uncommon, contracted or stayed stable.

Turning to this clone: Its antigen is unidentified.

The source of this sequence is a human donor with chronic lymphocytic leukemia. The genes are TRBV27 and TRBJ1-3; possible D gene TRBD1, 6 bases. The specimen was PBMCs, collected after 36 months of ibrutinib treatment. This CDR3 is CASSPDRRGGNTIYF. The CDR3, as DNA: TGTGCCAGCAGTCCCGACAGGAGGGGTGGAAACACCATATATTTT.